The source of this TCR beta chain is a study of technical replicates of blood from a few donors. Germline lookup yields CDR1 KGHSY and CDR2 FQNENV. The CDR3 contains 16 residues. V lost 4 bases and J lost 2, with 17 bases in between. The assay was immunoSEQ multiplex PCR, and TCRdb's table has in-frame clones only and misses some. The table lists 95,000 to 100,000 clones, about 94% of them singletons. The sequencing input was T cells isolated from PBMCs. The receptor was isolated from a human donor in good health. The rearrangement uses TRBV16 and TRBJ1-1; tentative D call: TRBD1 (6 bases). The CDR3 nucleotides read TGTGCCAGCAGCCTTAAAGGTGGGGGCTCTAACACTGAAGCTTTCTTT. It yields the protein CASSLKGGGSNTEAFF.